Here is one T cell receptor (beta chain) with its context. Its specific antigen is unknown. Per-nucleotide qualities are absent, and no much larger clonotype sits a single base away. These data come from a study of blood T cell repertoires in COVID-19 (dated by TCRdb to the early 2020s). With regard to the full study: Samples covering the acute and convalescent phases of COVID-19 were provided by collaborators in the United States, Italy and Spain. Where HLA class I and class II types were available, the types were taken from metadata supplied by the sample provider, not from assay-based typing. Nearly every sample came with metadata listing a de-identified subject ID, COVID-19 status, age in years and sex. The material from the prospective study consisted of cDNA or gDNA derived from T cells, B-cell-depleted T cells, or PBMCs. The samples were drawn from the first 160 participants of the ongoing ImmuneRACE study and from some 1,300 subjects provided by 6 global collaborators. The dataset comprised deeply sampled blood TCRbeta repertoires from subjects exposed to, actively infected with, or recovered from COVID-19. A freely available public database, intended as a resource for researchers studying the immune response to SARS-CoV-2, is where the repertoires were released.

The immunoSEQ Assay, a bias-controlled multiplex PCR, was used to amplify TCRbeta CDR3 regions from genomic DNA. In the original analysis: Within the assay, amplification of reference gene primers was used to estimate how many nucleated cells each sample contained. To quantify the absolute abundance of each unique TCRbeta CDR3 rearrangement, sequence reads were collapsed and filtered. For each sample, productive Simpson clonality was calculated as the square root of Simpson's diversity index over productive rearrangements. TCRdb took this table from immuneACCESS and kept in-frame rearrangements with V and J called. Such tables lack part of the clones; where checked against another copy, unresolved V genes explain under half of the gap, and the rest is unexplained. V and J calls and clone size are those listed in that table; D and trimming were worked out from the DNA. For this sample there are 95,000 to 150,000 clones; over 75% appear just once. Of the sample, 16% falls within the top ten clones.

Study-level results and caveats: The amount of clinical and demographic metadata varied by source and participant and was provided uncurated.

Whole blood was collected in K2EDTA tubes by collaborating institutions according to the institutions' own protocols. Collaborator samples were shipped for TCRbeta analysis as frozen whole blood, isolated PBMCs, or DNA extracted from either sample type. Deletion took 1 base off V and 2 bases off J, with a span of 9 bases between the germline ends. CDR1 SGHVS and CDR2 FQNEAQ are derived from the germline V gene. From the cysteine up to the phenylalanine, the CDR3 has a length of 15 residues. Only the CDR3 part of the read is kept: 45 bases, read in frame from the first base. The rearrangement combines TRBV7-8 with TRBJ1-3, with TRBD1 tentatively as D gene (5 bases match). Sequencing was carried out using peripheral blood. The clonotype was recovered from a man aged 55-75 years with active or convalescent COVID-19. The nucleotides read TGTGCCAGCAGCTTAGACAGCAGGGCTGGAAACACCATATATTTT. Its translation is CASSLDSRAGNTIYF.